This T cell receptor (beta chain) was recorded in a study of T cell repertoires in cytomegalovirus infection. Study-level information: Indicated by public TCR beta signatures were CMV infection and matching HLA type.

Trimming cost V 7 bases and J 2 bases, with 20 bases left between them. CDR1 LGHNT and CDR2 FRNRAP come from the germline V gene. The CDR3 is made up of 16 amino acids. MiXCR, run by TCRdb on the reads, gives a single entry per CDR3 protein. The table includes a few hundred thousand distinct CDR3 sequences, 15% to 20% detected once. A few counts support this clonotype. Its specificity is not known. Regarding the study as a whole: Dominating the ex vivo response were TCR beta clonotypes that were CMV-specific and HLA-C-restricted. Summed frequency of public TCR beta families distinguished CMV carriers with the relevant HLA.

The TCR originated in a human donor in good health (CMV status not recorded). Some clones in this sample may be carry-over from other donors' samples. The chain recombines TRBV12-5 with TRBJ1-2; D is ambiguous. Source material: CD8+ T cells from PBMCs. Written as DNA, the CDR3 is TGTGCTAGTGAAGTTCCACGGGATCAACACAACTATGGCTACACCTTC. Its protein is CASEVPRDQHNYGYTF.